A selection of T cell receptor beta chains follows, all from one sample in a study of blood T cell repertoires in COVID-19. Assay used: immunoSEQ multiplex PCR; TCRdb lists only in-frame clones, some missing. The data show 24,000 or so clones, about 88% seen once. Sample: peripheral blood. These receptor sequences come from a man in his 70s in a cohort sampled during active COVID-19. The CDR3 runs from the conserved cysteine through the conserved F or W. The order of the fields is D gene, clone size, V gene, J gene, CDR3 DNA, CDR3 protein. D genes are given only for firm matches. Clone sizes are given selectively: once, few, many, or a class where the clone is expanded.

>TRBD2|NA|TRBV30|TRBJ2-7
TGTGCCCAACGGGAGGGCCCCTACGAGCAGTACTTC
CAQREGPYEQYF
>TRBD1|NA|TRBV19|TRBJ1-5
TGTGCCAGTAGTGACGGACAGGGGCGAGCTCAGCCCCAGCATTTT
CASSDGQGRAQPQHF
>NA|NA|TRBV19|TRBJ1-2
TGTGCCAGTAGTATACCAGGGAAGAACTATGGCTACACCTTC
CASSIPGKNYGYTF
>NA|NA|TRBV28|TRBJ2-5
TGTGCCAGCAGTTTGGATTGGCGGAACGTTGAGACCCAGTACTTC
CASSLDWRNVETQYF
>NA|NA|TRBV12-1|TRBJ2-7
TGTGCCAGCAGCTTCCCACTAGCGGGAGAGTACTACGAGCAGTACTTC
CASSFPLAGEYYEQYF
>TRBD2|NA|TRBV14|TRBJ2-1
TGTGCCAGCAGCTGGGGTAGCGGGAGCCATCCCTACAATGAGCAGTTCTTC
CASSWGSGSHPYNEQFF
>NA|NA|TRBV7-9|TRBJ1-6
TGTGCCAGCAGCTTTGTGACTCTGGATTCACCCCTCCACTTT
CASSFVTLDSPLHF
>NA|few|TRBV28|TRBJ2-6
TGTGCCAGCATGGAGACAGGCTTCTCTGGGGCCAACGTCCTGACTTTC
CASMETGFSGANVLTF
>NA|NA|TRBV7-9|TRBJ2-7
TGTGCCAGCAGTCTAGGGGCCTCCTACGAGCAGTACTTC
CASSLGASYEQYF
>NA|NA|TRBV5-1|TRBJ1-2
TGCGCCAGCAGTCGGGACGGACAGTTTAACTATGGCTACACCTTC
CASSRDGQFNYGYTF
>NA|NA|TRBV30|TRBJ1-6
TGTGCCTGGAGTGTACCGGTCGCTTCACCCCTCCACTTT
CAWSVPVASPLHF
>TRBD2|NA|TRBV4-3|TRBJ2-1
TGCGCCAGCAGCCAAGATTGGGCTAGCGGTAGCTCCTACAATGAGCAGTTCTTC
CASSQDWASGSSYNEQFF
>TRBD2|NA|TRBV5-1|TRBJ2-3
TGCGCCCGCCGGGGGGGGGCGGCGATTTCCACAGATACGCAGTATTTT
CARRGGAAISTDTQYF
>TRBD1|NA|TRBV6-2/TRBV6-3|TRBJ1-2
TGTGCCAGCAGTCGGACAGGGTCCTATGGCTACACCTTC
CASSRTGSYGYTF
>TRBD2|NA|TRBV27|TRBJ2-7
TGTGCCAGCAGTCGCCGTAGCGGGATGGCGAGCTACGAGCAGTACTTC
CASSRRSGMASYEQYF
>NA|NA|TRBV7-2|TRBJ2-5
TGTGCCAGCAGCTTCAGTGGGGGGGAGACCCAGTACTTC
CASSFSGGETQYF
>NA|NA|TRBV4-3|TRBJ2-7
TGCGCCAGCAGCCAAGAGACTTCCTACGAGCAGTACTTC
CASSQETSYEQYF
>TRBD1|NA|TRBV4-1|TRBJ1-3
TGCGCCAGCAGCCATATAAGGACAGGCTTCTCTGGAAACACCATATATTTT
CASSHIRTGFSGNTIYF
>TRBD2|NA|TRBV6-5|TRBJ2-1
TGTGCCAGCAGTTACTGGCTAGCGGGGGACAATGAGCAGTTCTTC
CASSYWLAGDNEQFF
>TRBD2|few|TRBV19|TRBJ2-1
TGTGCCAGTAGTACGGCTAGCGGGAGTTTTAATGAGCAGTTCTTC
CASSTASGSFNEQFF
>TRBD2|NA|TRBV5-1|TRBJ2-1
TGCGCCAGCAGCCCGGGGACTAGCGGGATACGTGAGCAGTTCTTC
CASSPGTSGIREQFF
>NA|NA|TRBV5-1|TRBJ2-3
TGCGCCAGCAGCTTTGGGGCAGGGCCTTCCACAGATACGCAGTATTTT
CASSFGAGPSTDTQYF
>TRBD2|NA|TRBV9|TRBJ2-3
TGTGCCAGCAGCTGGGAGGGTCCAGATACGCAGTATTTT
CASSWEGPDTQYF
>NA|NA|TRBV14|TRBJ2-7
TGTGCCAGCAGCCCCTGGACAGTCTCCGGCGAGCAGTACTTC
CASSPWTVSGEQYF
>TRBD2|NA|TRBV3-1/TRBV3-2|TRBJ2-3
TGTGCCAGCAGCCCTTATTCTAGCGGGAGGATAACAGATACGCAGTATTTT
CASSPYSSGRITDTQYF
>NA|NA|TRBV28|TRBJ2-7
TGTGCCACCGCGGGACGGGCTGCCTCCTACGAGCAGTACTTC
CATAGRAASYEQYF
>NA|NA|TRBV3-1/TRBV3-2|TRBJ1-4
TGTGCCAGCAGGGCCCACAGGGACCGAAGCGAAAAACTGTTTTTT
CASRAHRDRSEKLFF
>NA|NA|TRBV14|TRBJ1-1
TGTGCCAGCAGCCGGTACCTAAATTCGGGTACTGAAGCTTTCTTT
CASSRYLNSGTEAFF
>NA|NA|TRBV3-1/TRBV3-2|TRBJ1-2
TGTGCCAGCAGCCAAGATTCTACGAGACACGGACATCCAAACTATGGCTACACCTTC
CASSQDSTRHGHPNYGYTF
>NA|NA|TRBV19|TRBJ1-5
TGTGCCAGTAGTATAGGCAGACAGACAAATCAGCCCCAGCATTTT
CASSIGRQTNQPQHF
>NA|NA|TRBV6-5|TRBJ1-5
TGTGCCAGCTCTCCCCGGGGGGTTGGCAATCAGCCCCAGCATTTT
CASSPRGVGNQPQHF
>NA|NA|TRBV4-1|TRBJ1-2
TGCGCCAGCAGCCAAGATATGGGCATCGGTAACTATGGCTACACCTTC
CASSQDMGIGNYGYTF
>NA|once|TRBV10-3|TRBJ2-1
TGTGCCATCAGTGAGTCAACTAGCCGGGCCGATGAGCAGTTCTTC
CAISESTSRADEQFF
>TRBD2|NA|TRBV24-1|TRBJ2-3
TGTGCCACAGCCCATAGCGGGAGGTCAGATACGCAGTATTTT
CATAHSGRSDTQYF
>NA|NA|TRBV29-1|TRBJ1-1
TGCAGCGTCTACGACAAGCTGAACACTGAAGCTTTCTTT
CSVYDKLNTEAFF
>NA|NA|TRBV28|TRBJ2-3
NA
CASSLGTGVTQYF
>NA|NA|TRBV4-2|TRBJ1-1
TGTGCCAGCAGGTCGGGGGGTGGCACTGAAGCTTTCTTT
CASRSGGGTEAFF
>NA|NA|TRBV13|TRBJ1-1
TGTGCCAGCAGCGCTCGGAGGACTGAAGCTTTCTTT
CASSARRTEAFF
>NA|NA|TRBV5-4|TRBJ2-1
TGTGCCAGCCACCTAAATTACAGCTACTCCTACAATGAGCAGTTCTTC
CASHLNYSYSYNEQFF
>NA|few|TRBV5-6|TRBJ1-4
TGTGCCAGCAGCTTGGTGGCGGGAAAACTGTTTTTT
CASSLVAGKLFF
>TRBD2|NA|TRBV7-2|TRBJ2-2
TGTGCCAGCAGCTTCGGCGCGGGAGTCAACACCGGGGAGCTGTTTTTT
CASSFGAGVNTGELFF
>NA|NA|TRBV10-1|TRBJ2-1
TGCGCCAGCAGTGAATCGGGAGAACATCATGAGCAGTTCTTC
CASSESGEHHEQFF
>NA|once|TRBV4-3|TRBJ2-3
TGCGCCAGCAGCCAAGATTGGGCGGATACGCAGTATTTT
CASSQDWADTQYF
>TRBD1|NA|TRBV28|TRBJ1-2
TGTGCCAGCAGTTCCCCGGCCGGGACAGAGAGGGGTGGCTACACCTTC
CASSSPAGTERGGYTF
>NA|once|TRBV6-5|TRBJ2-5
TGTGCCAGCAGTAAGGACAGTTACCAAGAGACCCAGTACTTC
CASSKDSYQETQYF
>NA|NA|TRBV7-2|TRBJ2-3
TGTGCCAGCAGCTTAACAGGGTCGACAGATACGCAGTATTTT
CASSLTGSTDTQYF
>TRBD1|once|TRBV6-5|TRBJ1-5
TGTGCCAGCAGTCCGGGACAGGGCAATCAGCCCCAGCATTTT
CASSPGQGNQPQHF
>NA|NA|TRBV5-1|TRBJ2-5
TGCGCCAGCAGCTTCACCGGGACTCTATTCCAAGAGACCCAGTACTTC
CASSFTGTLFQETQYF
>NA|few|TRBV7-9|TRBJ2-7
TGTGCCAGCAGCTATAGCTCCTACGAGCAGTACTTC
CASSYSSYEQYF
>TRBD2|NA|TRBV3-1/TRBV3-2|TRBJ2-3
TGTGCCAGCCGTAGCGGGCTTCTTACAGATACGCAGTATTTT
CASRSGLLTDTQYF
>TRBD1|NA|TRBV19|TRBJ2-2
TGTGCCAGTAAACCGGGACAGGGGGCGAACACCGGGGAGCTGTTTTTT
CASKPGQGANTGELFF
>TRBD2|NA|TRBV9|TRBJ2-1
TGTGCCAGCAGCTCCCCCCCGGGGGGACTAGTGAGCTCCTACAATGAGCAGTTCTTC
CASSSPPGGLVSSYNEQFF
>NA|NA|TRBV5-1|TRBJ1-4
TGCGCCAGCAGCGTGCCGGGAACTAATGAAAAACTGTTTTTT
CASSVPGTNEKLFF
>TRBD1|once|TRBV12-3/TRBV12-4|TRBJ1-2
TGTGCCAGCAGTCCAAGGGACAGGGGGCTGGGCACCTTC
CASSPRDRGLGTF